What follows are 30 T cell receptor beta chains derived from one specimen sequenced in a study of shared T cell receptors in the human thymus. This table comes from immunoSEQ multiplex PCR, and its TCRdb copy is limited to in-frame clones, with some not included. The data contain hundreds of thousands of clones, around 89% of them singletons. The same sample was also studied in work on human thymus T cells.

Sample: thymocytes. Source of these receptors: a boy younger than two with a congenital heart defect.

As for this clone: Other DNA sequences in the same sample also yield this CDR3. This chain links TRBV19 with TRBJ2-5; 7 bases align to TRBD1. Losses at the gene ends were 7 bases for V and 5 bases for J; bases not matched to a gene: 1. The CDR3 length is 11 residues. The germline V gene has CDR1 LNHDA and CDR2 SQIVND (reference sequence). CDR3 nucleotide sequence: TGTGCCAGTACAGGGGGTGAGACCCAGTACTTC. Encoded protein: CASTGGETQYF.

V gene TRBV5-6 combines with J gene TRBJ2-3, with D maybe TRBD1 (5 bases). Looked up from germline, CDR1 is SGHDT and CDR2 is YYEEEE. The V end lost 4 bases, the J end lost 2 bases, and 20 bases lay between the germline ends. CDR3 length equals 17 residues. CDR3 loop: CASSPPETAPYTDTQYF. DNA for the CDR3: TGTGCCAGCAGCCCTCCCGAGACAGCGCCTTACACAGATACGCAGTATTTT.

CDR3 sequence (DNA): TGTGCCAGCAACCTCCCTTCGACAGGTGATCTCTCTGGGGCCAACGTCCTGACTTTC. This codes for CASNLPSTGDLSGANVLTF. The genes are TRBV21-1 and TRBJ2-6; the listed D gene, TRBD1, was not tested against the DNA. TRBV21-1 is assigned pseudogene status. CDR3 length: 19 amino acids.

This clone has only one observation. The CDR3 coding sequence is TGTGCCTGGACATCCGGGACAGGGGATGAGCAGTTCTTC. Amino acid sequence: CAWTSGTGDEQFF. This chain connects TRBV30 to TRBJ2-1; 10 nucleotides match TRBD1. The V gene's germline CDR1 is GTSNPN and CDR2 SVGIG (reference sequence). The V segment lost 4 bases and the J segment 8 bases; nucleotides outside the gene matches: 5. The CDR3 runs 13 residues.

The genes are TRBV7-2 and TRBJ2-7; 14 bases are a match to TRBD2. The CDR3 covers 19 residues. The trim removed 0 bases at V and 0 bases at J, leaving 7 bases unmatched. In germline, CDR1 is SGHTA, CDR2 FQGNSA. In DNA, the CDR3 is TGTGCCAGCAGCTTAGCCCCGGGACTAGCGGGAGCAGACTCCTACGAGCAGTACTTC. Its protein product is CASSLAPGLAGADSYEQYF.

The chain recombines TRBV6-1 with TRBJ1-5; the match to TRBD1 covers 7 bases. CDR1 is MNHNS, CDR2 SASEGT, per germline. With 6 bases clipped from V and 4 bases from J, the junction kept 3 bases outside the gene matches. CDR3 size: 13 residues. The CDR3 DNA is TGTGCCAGCAGGGGACAGCCGAATCAGCCCCAGCATTTT. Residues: CASRGQPNQPQHF.

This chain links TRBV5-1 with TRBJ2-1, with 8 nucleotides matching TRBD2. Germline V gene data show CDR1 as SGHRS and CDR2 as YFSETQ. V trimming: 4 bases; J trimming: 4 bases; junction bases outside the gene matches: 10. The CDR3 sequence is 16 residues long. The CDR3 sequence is CASSTPLADTYNEQFF. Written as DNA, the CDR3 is TGCGCCAGCAGCACCCCACTAGCGGATACATACAATGAGCAGTTCTTC. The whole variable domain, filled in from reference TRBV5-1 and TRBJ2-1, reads KAGVTQTPRYLIKTRGQQVTLSCSPISGHRSVSWYQQTPGQGLQFLFEYFSETQRNKGNFPGRFSGRQFSNSRSEMNVSTLELGDSALYLCASSTPLADTYNEQFFGPGTRLTVL.

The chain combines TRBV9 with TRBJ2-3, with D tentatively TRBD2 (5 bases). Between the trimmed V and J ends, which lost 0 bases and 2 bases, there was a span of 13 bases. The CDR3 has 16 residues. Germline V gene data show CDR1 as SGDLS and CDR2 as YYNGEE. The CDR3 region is CASSVEEADLTDTQYF. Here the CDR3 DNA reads TGTGCCAGCAGCGTAGAAGAAGCGGACCTCACAGATACGCAGTATTTT.

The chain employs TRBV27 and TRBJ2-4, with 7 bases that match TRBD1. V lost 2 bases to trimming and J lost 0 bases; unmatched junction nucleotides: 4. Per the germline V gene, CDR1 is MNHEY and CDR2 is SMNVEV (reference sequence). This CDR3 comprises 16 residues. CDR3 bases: TGTGCCAGCAGTTTAAGGGACAGACTAGCCAAAAACATTCAGTACTTC. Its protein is CASSLRDRLAKNIQYF.

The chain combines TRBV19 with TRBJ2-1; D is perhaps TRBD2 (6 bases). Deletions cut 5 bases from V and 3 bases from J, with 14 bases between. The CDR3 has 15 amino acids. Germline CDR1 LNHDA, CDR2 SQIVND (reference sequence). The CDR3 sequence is CASSPGECLYNEQFF. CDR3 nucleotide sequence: TGTGCCAGTAGTCCGGGAGAATGTCTCTACAATGAGCAGTTCTTC.

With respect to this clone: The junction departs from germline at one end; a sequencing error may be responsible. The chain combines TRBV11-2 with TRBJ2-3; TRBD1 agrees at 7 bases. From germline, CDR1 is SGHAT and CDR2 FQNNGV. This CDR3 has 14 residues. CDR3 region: CASSPTGNEGPRDF. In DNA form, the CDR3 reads TGTGCCAGCAGTCCGACAGGGAATGAGGGGCCGAGGGATTTT.

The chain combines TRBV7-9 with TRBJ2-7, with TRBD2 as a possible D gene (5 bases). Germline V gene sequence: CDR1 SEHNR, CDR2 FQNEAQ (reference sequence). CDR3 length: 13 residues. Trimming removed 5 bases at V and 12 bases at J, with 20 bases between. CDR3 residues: CASSTGIFSVRYF. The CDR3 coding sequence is TGTGCCAGCAGCACGGGAATCTTTTCCGTACGGTACTTC.

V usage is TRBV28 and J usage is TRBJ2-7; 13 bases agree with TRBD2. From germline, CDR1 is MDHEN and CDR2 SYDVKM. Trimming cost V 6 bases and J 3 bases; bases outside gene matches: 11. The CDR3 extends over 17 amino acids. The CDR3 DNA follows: TGTGCCAGCAGCCAGGACGGAGGACTAGCGGGGGTCTACGAGCAGTACTTC. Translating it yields CASSQDGGLAGVYEQYF.

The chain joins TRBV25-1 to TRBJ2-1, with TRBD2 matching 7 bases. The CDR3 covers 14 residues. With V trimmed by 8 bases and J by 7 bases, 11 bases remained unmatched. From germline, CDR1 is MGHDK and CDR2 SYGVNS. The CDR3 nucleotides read TGTGCCAGCTCAGGTAGCGGGTTATTTAATGAGCAGTTCTTC. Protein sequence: CASSGSGLFNEQFF. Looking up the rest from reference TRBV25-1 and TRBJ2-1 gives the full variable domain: EADIYQTPRYLVIGTGKKITLECSQTMGHDKMYWYQQDPGMELHLIHYSYGVNSTEKGDLSSESTVSRIRTEHFPLTLESARPSHTSQYLCASSGSGLFNEQFFGPGTRLTVL.

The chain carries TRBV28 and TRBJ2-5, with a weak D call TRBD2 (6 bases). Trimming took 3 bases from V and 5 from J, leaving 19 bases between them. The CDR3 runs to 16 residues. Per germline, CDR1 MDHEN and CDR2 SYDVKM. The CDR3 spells CASSLGIIGRGETQYF. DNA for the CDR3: TGTGCCAGCAGTTTGGGGATAATCGGGAGAGGGGAGACCCAGTACTTC.

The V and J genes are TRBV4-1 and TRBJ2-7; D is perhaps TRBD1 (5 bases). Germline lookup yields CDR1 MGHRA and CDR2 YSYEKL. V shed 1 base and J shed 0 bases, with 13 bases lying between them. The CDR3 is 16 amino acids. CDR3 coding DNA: TGCGCCAGCAGCCAAGGGGGCAGCTGGCTCTCCTACGAGCAGTACTTC. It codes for CASSQGGSWLSYEQYF.

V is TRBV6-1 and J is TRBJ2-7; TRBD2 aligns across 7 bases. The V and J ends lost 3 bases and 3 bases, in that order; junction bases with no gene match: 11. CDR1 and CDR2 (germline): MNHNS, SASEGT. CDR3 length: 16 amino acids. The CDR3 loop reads CASSDHRLAHYYEQYF. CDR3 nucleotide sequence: TGTGCCAGCAGTGACCATCGACTAGCTCATTACTACGAGCAGTACTTC.

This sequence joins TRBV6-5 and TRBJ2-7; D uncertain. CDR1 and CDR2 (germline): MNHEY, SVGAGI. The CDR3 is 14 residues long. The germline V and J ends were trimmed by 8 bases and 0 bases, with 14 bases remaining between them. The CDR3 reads CASVSLEDSYEQYF. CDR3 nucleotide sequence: TGTGCCAGCGTCTCACTCGAGGACTCCTACGAGCAGTACTTC.

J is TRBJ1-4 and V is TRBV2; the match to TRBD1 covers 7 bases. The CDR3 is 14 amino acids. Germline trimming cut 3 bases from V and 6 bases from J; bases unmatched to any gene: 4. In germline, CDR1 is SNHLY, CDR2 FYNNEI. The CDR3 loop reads CASSDRGADEKLFF. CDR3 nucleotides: TGTGCCAGCAGTGACAGGGGGGCGGATGAAAAACTGTTTTTT.

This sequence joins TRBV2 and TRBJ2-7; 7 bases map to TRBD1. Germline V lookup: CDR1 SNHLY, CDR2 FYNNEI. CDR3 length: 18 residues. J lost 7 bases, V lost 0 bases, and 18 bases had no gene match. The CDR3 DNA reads TGTGCCAGCAGTGAAGCTATGTCCCCGGCGACAGGGACGGGGGAGCAGTACTTC. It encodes CASSEAMSPATGTGEQYF.

The CDR3 coding sequence is TGTGCCAGTAGTATAGCAGGGCGGACCTATGGCTACACCTTC. The encoded protein is CASSIAGRTYGYTF. The chain couples TRBV19 to TRBJ1-2; perhaps TRBD1 as D (5 bases). The germline V and J ends were trimmed by 1 base and 4 bases, with 10 bases remaining between them. CDR1 and CDR2 (germline): LNHDA, SQIVND (reference sequence). There are 14 residues in the CDR3.

This chain's CDR3 is CAISESNSSSGNTIYF. The CDR3 nucleotides read TGTGCCATCAGTGAGTCGAACAGCTCCTCTGGAAACACCATATATTTT. The chain combines TRBV10-3 with TRBJ1-3; no clear D. The CDR3 has 16 residues. The V end was cut by 0 bases, the J end by 0 bases, with 9 bases between. Germline loops: CDR1 ENHRY, CDR2 SYGVKD.

CDR3 DNA sequence: TGTGCCAGTAGTATCTTTCAGGGGGCGCGGATAGATACGCAGTATTTT. This codes for CASSIFQGARIDTQYF. V and J are TRBV19 and TRBJ2-3; 8 bases align to TRBD1. The germline V gene encodes CDR1 LNHDA and CDR2 SQIVND (reference sequence). V lost 3 bases, J lost 5 bases, and 10 bases stayed unmatched. The length of the CDR3 is 16 residues.

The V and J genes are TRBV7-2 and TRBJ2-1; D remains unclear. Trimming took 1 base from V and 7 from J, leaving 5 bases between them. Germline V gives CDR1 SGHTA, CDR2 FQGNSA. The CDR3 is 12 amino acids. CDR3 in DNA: TGTGCCAGCAGCTTAGTCGGGAATGAGCAGTTCTTC. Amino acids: CASSLVGNEQFF.

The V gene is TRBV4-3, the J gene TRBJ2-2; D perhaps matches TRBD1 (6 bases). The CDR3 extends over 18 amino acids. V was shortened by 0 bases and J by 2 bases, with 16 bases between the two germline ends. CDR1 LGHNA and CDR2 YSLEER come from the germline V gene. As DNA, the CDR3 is TGCGCCAGCAGCCAAGATCACGTGGGACAAGTAAACACCGGGGAGCTGTTTTTT. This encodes CASSQDHVGQVNTGELFF.

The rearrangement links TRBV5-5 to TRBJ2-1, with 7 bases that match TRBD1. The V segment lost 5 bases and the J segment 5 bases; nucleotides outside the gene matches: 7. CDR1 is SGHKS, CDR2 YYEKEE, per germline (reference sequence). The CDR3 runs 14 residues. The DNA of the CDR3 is TGTGCCAGCAGAGGGGGCAGGGGGAACAATGAGCAGTTCTTC. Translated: CASRGGRGNNEQFF.

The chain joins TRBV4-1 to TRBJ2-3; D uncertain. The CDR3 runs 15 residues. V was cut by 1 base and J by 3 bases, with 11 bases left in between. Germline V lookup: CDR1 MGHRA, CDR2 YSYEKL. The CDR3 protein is CASSQVFRRTDTQYF. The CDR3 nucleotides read TGCGCCAGCAGCCAAGTGTTCCGTCGGACAGATACGCAGTATTTT.

The CDR3 nucleotides are TGTGCCAGCACCCCGTGGGGGCTGAACACTGAAGCTTTCTTT. Its translation is CASTPWGLNTEAFF. This chain connects TRBV9 to TRBJ1-1, with D possibly TRBD1 on 6 matching bases. Trimming stripped 6 bases from V and 0 bases from J, with 12 bases between. Germline V gene data show CDR1 as SGDLS and CDR2 as YYNGEE. The CDR3 consists of 14 residues.

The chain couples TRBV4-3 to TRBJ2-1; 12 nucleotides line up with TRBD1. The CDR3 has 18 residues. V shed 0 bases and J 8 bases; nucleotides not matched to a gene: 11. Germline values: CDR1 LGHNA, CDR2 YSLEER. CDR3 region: CASSQDEAGQGAAHEQFF. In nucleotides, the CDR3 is TGCGCCAGCAGCCAAGATGAGGCGGGACAGGGGGCCGCCCATGAGCAGTTCTTC.

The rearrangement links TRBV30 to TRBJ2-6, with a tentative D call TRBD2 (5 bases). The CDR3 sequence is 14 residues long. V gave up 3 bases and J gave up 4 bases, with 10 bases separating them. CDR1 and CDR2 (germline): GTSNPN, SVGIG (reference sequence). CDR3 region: CAWRRVVGANVLTF. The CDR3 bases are TGTGCCTGGAGGAGGGTAGTCGGGGCCAACGTCCTGACTTTC.